What follows describes a single TCR beta chain. The source of the sample is a study of cytomegalovirus exposure and HLA in healthy donors. Germline-derived CDR1 and CDR2 are SGHTA and FQGTGA. Trimming pared 5 bases from V and 5 bases from J, leaving 15 bases between. The CDR3 sequence is 14 residues long. The study ran its PCR with 60 Vbeta and 13 Jbeta primers. Sequenced by immunoSEQ multiplex PCR; TCRdb stores in-frame clones only, minus some. The profile shows tens of thousands of clones, approximately 83% of them singletons. The sample taken for sequencing was PBMCs. The genes are TRBV7-3 and TRBJ1-2; tentative D call: TRBD1 (6 bases). The sequence was collected from a female donor in good health and CMV-seronegative. The CDR3 here is CASSAETGAYGYTF. DNA of the CDR3: TGTGCCAGCAGCGCCGAGACAGGTGCGTATGGCTACACCTTC.